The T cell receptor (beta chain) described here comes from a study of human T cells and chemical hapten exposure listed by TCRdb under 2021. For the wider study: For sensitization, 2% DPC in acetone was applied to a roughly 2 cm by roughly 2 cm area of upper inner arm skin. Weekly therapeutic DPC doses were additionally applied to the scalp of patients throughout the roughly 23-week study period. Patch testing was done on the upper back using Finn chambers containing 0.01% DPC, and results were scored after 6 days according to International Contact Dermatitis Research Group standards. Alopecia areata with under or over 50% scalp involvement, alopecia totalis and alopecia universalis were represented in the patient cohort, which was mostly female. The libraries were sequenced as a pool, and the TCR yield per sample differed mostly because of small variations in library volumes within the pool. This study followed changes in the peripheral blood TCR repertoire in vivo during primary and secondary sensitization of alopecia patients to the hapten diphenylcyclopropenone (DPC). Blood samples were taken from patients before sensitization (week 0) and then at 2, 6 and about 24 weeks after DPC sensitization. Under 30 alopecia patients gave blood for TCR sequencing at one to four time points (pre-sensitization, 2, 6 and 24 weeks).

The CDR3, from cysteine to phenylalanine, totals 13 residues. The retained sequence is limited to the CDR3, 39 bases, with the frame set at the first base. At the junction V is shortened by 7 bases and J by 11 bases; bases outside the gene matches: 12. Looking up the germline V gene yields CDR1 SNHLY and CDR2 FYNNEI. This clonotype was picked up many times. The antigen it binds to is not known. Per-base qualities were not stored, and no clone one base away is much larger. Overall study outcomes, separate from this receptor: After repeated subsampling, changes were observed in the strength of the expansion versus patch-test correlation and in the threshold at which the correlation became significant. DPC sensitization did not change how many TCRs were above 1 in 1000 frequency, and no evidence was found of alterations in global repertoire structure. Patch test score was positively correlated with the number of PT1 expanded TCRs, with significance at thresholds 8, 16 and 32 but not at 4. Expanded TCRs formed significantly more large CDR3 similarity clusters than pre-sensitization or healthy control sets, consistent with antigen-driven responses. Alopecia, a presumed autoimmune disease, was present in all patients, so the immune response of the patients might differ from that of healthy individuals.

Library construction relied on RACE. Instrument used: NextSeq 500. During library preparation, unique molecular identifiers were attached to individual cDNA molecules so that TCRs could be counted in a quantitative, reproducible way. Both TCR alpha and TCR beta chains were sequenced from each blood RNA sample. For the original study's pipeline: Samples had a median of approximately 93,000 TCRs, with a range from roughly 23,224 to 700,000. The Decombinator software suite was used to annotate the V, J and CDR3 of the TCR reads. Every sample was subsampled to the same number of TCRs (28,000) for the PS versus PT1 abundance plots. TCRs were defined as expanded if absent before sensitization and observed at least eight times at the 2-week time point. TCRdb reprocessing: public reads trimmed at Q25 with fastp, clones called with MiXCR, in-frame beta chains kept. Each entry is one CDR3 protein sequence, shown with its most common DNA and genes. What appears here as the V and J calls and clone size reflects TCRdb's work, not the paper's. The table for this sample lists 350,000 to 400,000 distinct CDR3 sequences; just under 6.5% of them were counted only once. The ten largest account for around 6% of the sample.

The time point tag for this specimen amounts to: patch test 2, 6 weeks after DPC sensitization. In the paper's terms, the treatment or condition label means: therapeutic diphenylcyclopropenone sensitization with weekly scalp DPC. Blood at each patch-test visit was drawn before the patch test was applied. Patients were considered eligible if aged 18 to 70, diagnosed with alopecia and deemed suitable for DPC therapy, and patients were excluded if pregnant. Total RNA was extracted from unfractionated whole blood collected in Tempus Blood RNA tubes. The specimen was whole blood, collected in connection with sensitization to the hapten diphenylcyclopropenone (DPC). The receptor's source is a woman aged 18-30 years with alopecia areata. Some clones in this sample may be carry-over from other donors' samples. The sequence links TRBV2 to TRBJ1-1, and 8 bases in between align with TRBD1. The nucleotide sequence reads TGTGCCAGCATATTGAGGACAGGGAAGGAGGCTTTCTTT. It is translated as CASILRTGKEAFF.